These T cell receptor beta chains were read from a single sample in a study of blood T cell repertoires in COVID-19. Assay: immunoSEQ multiplex PCR; the TCRdb copy retains only in-frame clones and omits some. The sample contains roughly 240,000 clones, about 82% of which appear only once. The sequenced sample consisted of peripheral blood. The receptor set was obtained from a woman at least 80 years old with COVID-19, enrolled during active disease. Each CDR3 is given with its conserved first and last residue. The D gene is left open where the match is weak. Rows give clone size only sometimes, using once, few, many, or a class for an expanded clone.

>TRBV28|-|TRBJ1-3|TRBD1
CASSSTGISGNTIYF
TGTGCCAGCAGTTCGACAGGGATCTCTGGAAACACCATATATTTT
>TRBV28|once|TRBJ2-1|TRBD2
CASSPLAGPYNEQFF
TGTGCCAGCAGTCCACTAGCGGGGCCTTACAATGAGCAGTTCTTC
>TRBV5-5|-|TRBJ1-6|-
CASSLRGGSYNSPLHF
TGTGCCAGCAGCCTGCGAGGGGGCTCCTATAATTCACCCCTCCACTTT
>TRBV7-9|-|TRBJ1-2|TRBD1
CAGSLQLGQGGGYTF
TGTGCCGGCAGCTTACAGCTCGGACAGGGCGGGGGCTACACCTTC
>TRBV12-3/TRBV12-4|-|TRBJ1-1|-
CASSLGQGTEAFF
TGTGCCAGCAGCCTAGGGCAGGGGACTGAAGCTTTCTTT
>TRBV7-2|-|TRBJ2-7|-
CASSKGPGGTLSYEQYF
TGTGCCAGCAGCAAAGGGCCAGGGGGGACCCTCTCCTACGAGCAGTACTTC
>TRBV5-1|-|TRBJ1-3|TRBD1
CASSGTGSSGNTIYF
TGCGCCAGCAGCGGGACAGGGAGCTCTGGAAACACCATATATTTT
>TRBV25-1|-|TRBJ1-1|TRBD1
CASSETTGGGTEAFF
TGTGCCAGCAGTGAAACAACAGGGGGCGGGACTGAAGCTTTCTTT
>TRBV27|-|TRBJ1-3|-
CASKASFGSGNTIYF
TGTGCCAGCAAAGCCTCGTTTGGCTCTGGAAACACCATATATTTT
>TRBV6-5|-|TRBJ2-2|-
CATTPSRGGSGELFF
TGTGCCACCACCCCGAGCCGAGGTGGTAGCGGGGAGCTGTTTTTT
>TRBV5-1|-|TRBJ1-2|TRBD1
CASSPNPGTANYGYTF
TGCGCCAGCAGCCCAAACCCCGGGACAGCAAACTATGGCTACACCTTC
>TRBV19|-|TRBJ2-2|TRBD1
CASITGTGGNGELFF
TGTGCCAGTATCACCGGGACAGGGGGAAACGGGGAGCTGTTTTTT
>TRBV4-1|-|TRBJ1-5|-
CASSPPRVRRNQPQHF
TGCGCCAGCAGCCCCCCGAGGGTCCGACGAAATCAGCCCCAGCATTTT
>TRBV10-3|-|TRBJ1-1|-
CAISAREATEAFF
TGTGCCATCAGTGCCAGGGAGGCCACTGAAGCTTTCTTT
>TRBV5-1|-|TRBJ1-2|TRBD1
CASSLGGQAIYGYTF
TGCGCCAGCAGCTTGGGCGGACAGGCTATCTATGGCTACACCTTC
>TRBV12-5|-|TRBJ1-1|-
CASGSGEGEAFF
TGTGCTAGTGGTTCAGGCGAGGGTGAAGCTTTCTTT
>TRBV15|-|TRBJ1-2|TRBD1
CATSNGRTGAHGYTF
TGTGCCACCAGCAACGGACGGACAGGGGCCCATGGCTACACCTTC
>TRBV3-1/TRBV3-2|once|TRBJ2-3|TRBD2
CASSQGLATDTQYF
TGTGCCAGCAGCCAGGGACTAGCGACAGATACGCAGTATTTT
>TRBV3-1/TRBV3-2|-|TRBJ1-2|TRBD1
CASSQGQGRGSYTF
TGTGCCAGCAGCCAAGGACAGGGTCGCGGCAGCTACACCTTC
>TRBV10-3|-|TRBJ1-2|-
CAISESSYGSEGYGYTF
TGTGCCATCAGTGAGTCGTCTTACGGCTCTGAGGGCTATGGCTACACCTTC
>TRBV10-3|-|TRBJ2-3|TRBD2
CATRTSGGGGDTQYF
TGTGCCACCCGGACTAGCGGGGGGGGCGGAGATACGCAGTATTTT
>TRBV7-9|-|TRBJ1-2|TRBD1
CASSLGNRGQDGYTF
TGTGCCAGCAGCTTAGGAAACAGGGGGCAGGATGGCTACACCTTC
>TRBV4-3|once|TRBJ2-3|-
CASSQEGSGTDTQYF
TGCGCCAGCAGCCAAGAAGGGAGTGGCACAGATACGCAGTATTTT
>TRBV2|once|TRBJ1-2|-
CASSAFYGYTF
TGTGCCAGCAGTGCTTTCTATGGCTACACCTTC
>TRBV6-6|once|TRBJ2-1|TRBD1
CASSYSGTVNEQFF
TGTGCCAGCAGTTACTCTGGGACAGTCAATGAGCAGTTCTTC
>TRBV2|-|TRBJ2-5|-
CASSERTISYRLQETQYF
TGTGCCAGCAGTGAAAGGACAATCTCGTACAGGCTCCAAGAGACCCAGTACTTC
>TRBV3-1/TRBV3-2|-|TRBJ1-1|-
CASSPHRRVNTEAFF
TGTGCCAGCAGCCCCCATCGGAGGGTTAACACTGAAGCTTTCTTT
>TRBV7-2|-|TRBJ1-5|-
CASSSQLDQPQHF
TGTGCCAGCAGCTCTCAATTAGATCAGCCCCAGCATTTT
>TRBV5-1|-|TRBJ1-5|TRBD1
CASSLEGAGNQPQHF
TGCGCCAGCAGCTTGGAGGGGGCTGGCAATCAGCCCCAGCATTTT
>TRBV4-2|-|TRBJ2-5|TRBD2
CASSQGGTSGGQSLETQYF
TGTGCCAGCAGCCAAGGCGGGACTAGCGGGGGGCAATCCCTGGAGACCCAGTACTTC
>TRBV25-1|once|TRBJ2-4|TRBD1
CASTGTGLIQYF
TGTGCCAGCACGGGGACAGGGCTCATTCAGTACTTC
>TRBV9|-|TRBJ2-7|-
CASSVSIGGTYEQYF
TGTGCCAGCAGCGTATCTATAGGGGGTACCTACGAGCAGTACTTC
>TRBV18|-|TRBJ1-2|-
CASSPPGGTYGYTF
TGTGCCAGCTCACCTCCGGGGGGGACCTATGGCTACACCTTC
>TRBV7-2|-|TRBJ2-5|TRBD2
CASNPGGGGAGPQYF
TGTGCCAGCAATCCCGGAGGCGGGGGGGCCGGGCCCCAGTACTTC
>TRBV10-2|-|TRBJ1-5|-
CASRGGNQPQHF
TGCGCCAGCAGGGGCGGGAATCAGCCCCAGCATTTT
>TRBV19|-|TRBJ1-1|-
CASSILGPRGNTEAFF
TGTGCCAGTAGTATATTGGGTCCCCGGGGAAACACTGAAGCTTTCTTT
>TRBV28|-|TRBJ1-2|TRBD1
CASRPQQGIYGYTF
TGTGCCAGCAGGCCCCAACAGGGGATCTATGGCTACACCTTC
>TRBV6-5|-|TRBJ1-1|-
CASRRGGKEDTEAFF
TGTGCCAGCAGAAGAGGGGGAAAAGAGGACACTGAAGCTTTCTTT
>TRBV28|-|TRBJ1-6|TRBD1
CASTIPPPTGGISYNSPLHF
TGTGCCAGCACCATACCTCCCCCGACAGGGGGCATATCCTATAATTCACCCCTCCACTTT
>TRBV6-4|-|TRBJ1-6|-
CASSDWWSGSPLHF
TGTGCCAGCAGCGACTGGTGGTCGGGGTCACCCCTCCACTTT
>TRBV6-2/TRBV6-3|few|TRBJ1-1|-
CASSYSGPTGYTEAFF
TGTGCCAGCAGTTACTCTGGACCCACGGGGTACACTGAAGCTTTCTTT
>TRBV5-6|few|TRBJ1-6|-
CASSVAGTLSPLHF
TGTGCCAGCAGCGTTGCCGGGACACTTTCACCCCTCCACTTT
>TRBV28|-|TRBJ1-5|-
CASSSAGGGNQPQHF
TGTGCCAGCAGCTCCGCCGGGGGGGGCAACCAGCCCCAGCATTTT
>TRBV7-2|-|TRBJ2-5|-
CASSKSLGETQYF
TGTGCCAGCAGCAAATCACTCGGGGAGACCCAGTACTTC
>TRBV2|-|TRBJ2-7|-
CASIAGAGSEQYF
TGTGCCAGCATTGCGGGGGCTGGGAGCGAGCAGTACTTC
>TRBV6-6|-|TRBJ1-4|-
CASSGSGTAWEKLFF
TGTGCCAGCAGTGGAAGCGGGACGGCATGGGAAAAACTGTTTTTT
>TRBV11-2|-|TRBJ1-3|-
CASSLGGMDTIYF
TGTGCCAGCAGCTTAGGAGGGATGGACACCATATATTTT
>TRBV7-2|-|TRBJ2-3|TRBD2
CASSFGLAGYTQYF
TGTGCCAGCAGCTTCGGACTAGCGGGCTATACGCAGTATTTT
>TRBV18|once|TRBJ2-4|-
CASSPVGDIQYF
TGTGCCAGCTCACCAGTCGGTGACATTCAGTACTTC
>TRBV18|-|TRBJ1-1|TRBD1
CASSPTRGQGGTEAFF
TGTGCCAGCTCACCGACTAGAGGACAGGGGGGCACTGAAGCTTTCTTT
>TRBV5-1|-|TRBJ2-3|TRBD2
CASSLGTSGGISADTQYF
TGCGCCAGCAGCTTAGGGACTAGCGGGGGGATATCGGCAGATACGCAGTATTTT
>TRBV6-4|-|TRBJ2-4|-
CASSVSREAQYF
TGTGCCAGCAGTGTATCCAGGGAGGCCCAGTACTTC
>TRBV5-4|-|TRBJ2-7|-
CASSTPQGRTYEQYF
TGTGCCAGCAGCACTCCTCAGGGCCGAACCTACGAGCAGTACTTC